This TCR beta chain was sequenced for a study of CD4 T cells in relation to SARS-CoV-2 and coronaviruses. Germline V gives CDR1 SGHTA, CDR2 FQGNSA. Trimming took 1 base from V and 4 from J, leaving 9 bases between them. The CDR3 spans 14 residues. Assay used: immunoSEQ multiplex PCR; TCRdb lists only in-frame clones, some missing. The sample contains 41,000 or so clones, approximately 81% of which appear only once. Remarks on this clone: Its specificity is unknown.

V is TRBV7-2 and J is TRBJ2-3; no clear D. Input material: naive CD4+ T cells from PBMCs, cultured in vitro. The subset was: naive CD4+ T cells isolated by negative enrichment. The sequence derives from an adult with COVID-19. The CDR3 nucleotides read TGTGCCAGCAGCTTAGGCCGGCAACCAGATACGCAGTATTTT. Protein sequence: CASSLGRQPDTQYF. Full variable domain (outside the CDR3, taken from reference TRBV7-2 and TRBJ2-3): GAGVSQSPSNKVTEKGKDVELRCDPISGHTALYWYRQSLGQGLEFLIYFQGNSAPDKSGLPSDRFSAERTGGSVSTLTIQRTQQEDSAVYLCASSLGRQPDTQYFGPGTRLTVL.